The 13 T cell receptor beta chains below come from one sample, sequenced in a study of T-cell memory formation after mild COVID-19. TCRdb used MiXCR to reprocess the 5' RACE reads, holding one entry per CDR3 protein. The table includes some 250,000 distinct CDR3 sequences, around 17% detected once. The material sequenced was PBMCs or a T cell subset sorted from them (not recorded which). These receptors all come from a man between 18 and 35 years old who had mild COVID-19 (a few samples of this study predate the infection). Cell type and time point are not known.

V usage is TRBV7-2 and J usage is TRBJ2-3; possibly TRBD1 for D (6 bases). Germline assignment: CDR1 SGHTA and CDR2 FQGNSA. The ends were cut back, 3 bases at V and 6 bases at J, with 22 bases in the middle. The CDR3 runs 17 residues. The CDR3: CASSLAPGHWMSDTQYF. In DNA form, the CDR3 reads TGTGCCAGCAGCTTGGCCCCGGGACATTGGATGTCCGATACGCAGTATTTT.

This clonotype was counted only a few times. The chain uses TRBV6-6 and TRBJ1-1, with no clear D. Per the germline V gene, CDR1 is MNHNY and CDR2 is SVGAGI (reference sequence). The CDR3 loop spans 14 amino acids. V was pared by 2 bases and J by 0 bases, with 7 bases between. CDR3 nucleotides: TGTGCCAGCAGTTACGCAACGGTGAACACTGAAGCTTTCTTT. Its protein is CASSYATVNTEAFF.

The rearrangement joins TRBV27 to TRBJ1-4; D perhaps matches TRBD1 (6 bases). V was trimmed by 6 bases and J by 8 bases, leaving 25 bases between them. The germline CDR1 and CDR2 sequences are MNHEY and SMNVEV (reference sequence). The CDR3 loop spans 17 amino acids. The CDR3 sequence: CASSAIWGAKAWEKLFF. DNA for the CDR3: TGTGCCAGCAGCGCCATATGGGGGGCAAAGGCGTGGGAAAAACTGTTTTTT.

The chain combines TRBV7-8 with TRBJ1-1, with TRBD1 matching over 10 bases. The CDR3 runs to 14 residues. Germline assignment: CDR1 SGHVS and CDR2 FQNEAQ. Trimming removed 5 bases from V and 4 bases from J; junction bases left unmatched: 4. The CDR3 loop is CASSPWDRGTEAFF. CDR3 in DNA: TGTGCCAGCAGCCCATGGGACAGGGGCACTGAAGCTTTCTTT.

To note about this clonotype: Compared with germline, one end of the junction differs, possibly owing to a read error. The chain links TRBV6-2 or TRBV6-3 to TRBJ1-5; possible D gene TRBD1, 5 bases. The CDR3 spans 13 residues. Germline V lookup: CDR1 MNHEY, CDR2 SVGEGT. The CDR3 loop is CASGYVGGQPQHF. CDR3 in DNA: TGTGCCAGCGGTTACGTGGGGGGACAGCCCCAGCATTTT.

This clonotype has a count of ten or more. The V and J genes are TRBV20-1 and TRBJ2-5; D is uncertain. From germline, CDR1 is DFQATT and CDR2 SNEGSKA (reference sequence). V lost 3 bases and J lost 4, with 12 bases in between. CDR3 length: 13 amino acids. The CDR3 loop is CSASPLARETQYF. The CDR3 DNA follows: TGCAGTGCTAGTCCGTTGGCTAGAGAGACCCAGTACTTC.

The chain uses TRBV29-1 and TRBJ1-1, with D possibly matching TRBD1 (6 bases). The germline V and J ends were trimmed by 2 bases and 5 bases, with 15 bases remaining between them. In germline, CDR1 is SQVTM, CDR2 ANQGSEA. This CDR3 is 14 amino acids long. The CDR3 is CSVERGGAGTEAFF. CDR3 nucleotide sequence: TGCAGCGTTGAAAGGGGGGGAGCGGGGACTGAAGCTTTCTTT.

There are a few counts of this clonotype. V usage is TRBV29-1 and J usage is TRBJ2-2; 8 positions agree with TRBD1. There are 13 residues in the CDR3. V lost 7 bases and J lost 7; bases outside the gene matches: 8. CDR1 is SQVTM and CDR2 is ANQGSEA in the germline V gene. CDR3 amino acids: CSGTQGAGGELFF. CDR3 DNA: TGCAGCGGGACGCAGGGGGCTGGCGGGGAGCTGTTTTTT.

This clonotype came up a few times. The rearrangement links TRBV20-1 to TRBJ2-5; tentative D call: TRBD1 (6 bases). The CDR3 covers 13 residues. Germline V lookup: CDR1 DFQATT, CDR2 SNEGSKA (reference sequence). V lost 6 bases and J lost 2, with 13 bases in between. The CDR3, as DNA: TGCAGTGCCCCGAAAGGGGGACAAGAGACCCAGTACTTC. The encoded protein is CSAPKGGQETQYF.

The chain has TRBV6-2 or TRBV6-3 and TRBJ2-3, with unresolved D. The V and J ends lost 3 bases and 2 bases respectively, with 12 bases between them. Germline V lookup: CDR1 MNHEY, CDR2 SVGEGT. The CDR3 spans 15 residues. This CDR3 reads CASSYWTVSTDTQYF. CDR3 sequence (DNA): TGTGCCAGCAGTTATTGGACGGTGTCCACAGATACGCAGTATTTT.

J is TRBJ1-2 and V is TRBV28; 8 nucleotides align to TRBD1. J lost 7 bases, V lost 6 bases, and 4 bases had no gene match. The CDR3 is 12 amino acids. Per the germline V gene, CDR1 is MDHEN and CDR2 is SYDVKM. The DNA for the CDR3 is TGTGCCAGCAGCTCAGGGGGCTCTGGCTACACCTTC. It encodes CASSSGGSGYTF.

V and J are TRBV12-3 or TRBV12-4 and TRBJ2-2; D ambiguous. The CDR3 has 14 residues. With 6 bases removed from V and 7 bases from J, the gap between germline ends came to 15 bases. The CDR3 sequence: CASSPDEAGGELFF. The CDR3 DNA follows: TGTGCCAGCAGCCCCGACGAGGCCGGCGGGGAGCTGTTTTTT.

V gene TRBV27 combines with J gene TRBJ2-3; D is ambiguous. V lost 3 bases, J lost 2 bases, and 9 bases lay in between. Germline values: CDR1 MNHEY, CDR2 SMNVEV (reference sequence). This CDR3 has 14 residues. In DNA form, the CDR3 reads TGTGCCAGCAGTTTCTGGCAGGTCACAGATACGCAGTATTTT. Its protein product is CASSFWQVTDTQYF.